This T cell receptor (beta chain) was profiled in a study of shared clonotypes between healthy human individuals. V was clipped by 2 bases and J by 2 bases, with 3 bases between them. The CDR3 length is 13 residues. The V gene's germline CDR1 is SEHNR and CDR2 FQNEAQ (reference sequence). This clone occurred once. Other nucleotide sequences from this sample produce the same CDR3. The table came from immunoSEQ multiplex PCR; TCRdb's copy has only in-frame clones and leaves some out. The table records about 2.3 million clones, over 90% of them present only once. V usage is TRBV7-9 and J usage is TRBJ2-2; D unresolved. The receptor was isolated from a man younger than 35 in good health. Some clones in this sample may be carry-over from other donors' samples. Sample: naive CD4+ T cells from PBMCs. Subset reported: CD45RA+ positively selected. The CDR3 region is CASSLLNTGELFF. The CDR3 DNA follows: TGTGCCAGCAGCTTATTAAACACCGGGGAGCTGTTTTTT.